The 6 T cell receptor beta chains listed next were all sequenced from one sample in a study of Ad26.COV2.S vaccination and SARS-CoV-2 variants. The repertoire was sequenced with immunoSEQ multiplex PCR; TCRdb's copy has only in-frame clones and lacks some. Of around 300,000 clones in the sample, roughly 90% were seen once. The treatment was: roughly 18 received Ad26.COV2.S at low or high dose, single or two shots; several received placebo; per-sample allocation not given. Vaccine and placebo recipients were sampled on day 63 after the first injection. The specimen was peripheral blood, collected in a trial of Ad26.COV2.S vaccine versus placebo. These receptors originate from a person aged 18-60 years who received the Ad26.COV2.S COVID-19 vaccine or a placebo.

J is TRBJ1-2 and V is TRBV5-4; 10 bases agree with TRBD1. CDR1 and CDR2 (germline): SGHNT, YYREEE (reference sequence). The CDR3 totals 14 residues. The junction had 4 bases not matched to a gene; V was cut back by 0 bases and J by 8 bases. The CDR3 sequence is CASSLEGTGEGYTF. The DNA of the CDR3 is TGTGCCAGCAGCTTGGAAGGGACAGGGGAAGGCTACACCTTC.

The chain joins TRBV7-6 to TRBJ1-5; D ambiguous. The V end lost 3 bases, the J end lost 8 bases, and 14 bases lay between the germline ends. There are 14 residues in the CDR3. Germline lookup yields CDR1 SGHVS and CDR2 FNYEAQ. The CDR3 DNA reads TGTGCCAGCAGCTTGTTGACCTCCGGGGAGCCCCAGCATTTT. Translated: CASSLLTSGEPQHF.

This clone came up a few times. The J gene is TRBJ1-5, the V gene TRBV19; D is possibly TRBD1 (6 bases). V lost 4 bases and J lost 0, with 10 bases in between. Germline assignment: CDR1 LNHDA and CDR2 SQIVND (reference sequence). The CDR3 spans 15 residues. The chain's CDR3 is CASSTGTYSNQPQHF. The CDR3 DNA sequence: TGTGCCAGTAGTACAGGGACATATAGCAATCAGCCCCAGCATTTT.

This chain joins TRBV27 and TRBJ2-1; D is unclear. Germline CDR1 and CDR2: MNHEY and SMNVEV (reference sequence). This CDR3 has 11 amino acids. Trimming pared 3 bases from V and 4 bases from J, leaving 1 base between. The CDR3 reads CASSLYNEQFF. CDR3 sequence (DNA): TGTGCCAGCAGTTTGTACAATGAGCAGTTCTTC.

As for this clone: Other nucleotide sequences in the sample specify the same CDR3. For the CDR3, the DNA is TGTGCCAGCAGCTTAGTGTTTGGGGAGAACACCGGGGAGCTGTTTTTT. As protein: CASSLVFGENTGELFF. The chain couples TRBV7-2 to TRBJ2-2; unclear D gene. Trimming took 1 base from V and 1 from J, leaving 10 bases between them. CDR3 size: 16 residues. Per germline, CDR1 SGHTA and CDR2 FQGNSA.

The chain joins TRBV6-6 to TRBJ1-1, with D possibly being TRBD1 (6 bases). Germline lookup yields CDR1 MNHNY and CDR2 SVGAGI (reference sequence). The CDR3 covers 11 residues. Trimming shortened V by 3 bases and J by 11 bases, and 10 bases separated the two germline ends. The CDR3 DNA reads TGTGCCAGCAGTTATAGGGGGACGGCTTTCTTT. It is translated as CASSYRGTAFF.